This paragraph covers one TCR beta chain sequence. The CDR3 runs 16 residues. Germline V gene sequence: CDR1 SNHLY, CDR2 FYNNEI. Trimming removed 6 bases from V and 6 bases from J, with 23 bases in between. This specimen belongs to a study of blood T cell repertoires in COVID-19. The repertoire was sequenced with immunoSEQ multiplex PCR; TCRdb's copy has only in-frame clones and lacks some. The data show some 300,000 clones, about 87% seen once. This clonotype was sampled from a woman in her 50s with COVID-19, enrolled during active disease. The chain joins TRBV2 to TRBJ1-2, with a possible D match to TRBD1 (6 bases). Sequencing was done on a sample of peripheral blood. The CDR3 reads CASRDPGQIMRDGYTF. CDR3 nucleotides: TGTGCCAGCAGGGACCCCGGACAGATCATGAGGGATGGCTACACCTTC.